These 20 T cell receptor beta chains were sequenced from one sample in a study of CXCR3-negative and CXCR3-positive naive CD8 T cells. TRB cDNA was prepared as libraries by UMI-labeled 5' RACE. TCRdb re-called the 5' RACE reads and shows each CDR3 protein once, DNA omitted. The repertoire table contains about 130,000 distinct CDR3 sequences. Material: naive CXCR3- CD8+ T cells from blood. As to subset: CD45RO-CCR7+CD27+CD95- naive CD8+ T cells lacking CXCR3 (TNR3-). These receptors all come from a human donor in good health. Some clones in this sample may be carry-over from other donors' samples.

This chain connects TRBV5-1 to TRBJ2-1. CDR1 and CDR2 (germline): SGHRS, YFSETQ. The CDR3 is made up of 12 amino acids. This CDR3 reads CASSWGGNEQFF. Together with reference TRBV5-1 and TRBJ2-1, the CDR3 gives the full variable domain: KAGVTQTPRYLIKTRGQQVTLSCSPISGHRSVSWYQQTPGQGLQFLFEYFSETQRNKGNFPGRFSGRQFSNSRSEMNVSTLELGDSALYLCASSWGGNEQFFGPGTRLTVL.

The chain links TRBV11-2 to TRBJ2-2; TCRdb picks TRBD2, but there is no DNA to check that call. Germline CDR1 reads SGHAT; CDR2 reads FQNNGV. This CDR3 is built from 22 residues. The CDR3 protein is CASTLLPLGTSGHIFGTGELFF.

The chain recombines TRBV7-9 with TRBJ2-7; TCRdb returns TRBD2, unconfirmable since there is no DNA. CDR1 is SEHNR and CDR2 is FQNEAQ in the germline V gene (reference sequence). The CDR3 is 16 residues long. The CDR3 sequence: CASSLLPGANGYEQYF.

The genes are TRBV7-9 and TRBJ2-7; as DNA is missing, the TRBD1 call by TCRdb cannot be tested. Germline loops: CDR1 SEHNR, CDR2 FQNEAQ (reference sequence). The CDR3 length is 13 residues. CDR3 residues: CASTRQGVYEQYF.

The chain employs TRBV4-1 and TRBJ2-7; the TRBD2 assignment by TCRdb is unverifiable without DNA. Germline CDR1 is MGHRA and CDR2 is YSYEKL. The CDR3 runs 14 residues. The CDR3: CASSPSRGRDGQYF.

The chain employs TRBV28 and TRBJ2-3. Germline V lookup: CDR1 MDHEN, CDR2 SYDVKM. CDR3 length: 13 residues. The CDR3 loop reads CATDVTDTDTQYF.

J is TRBJ2-7 and V is TRBV28. This CDR3 spans 12 amino acids. Germline assignment: CDR1 MDHEN and CDR2 SYDVKM. The CDR3 reads CASSEGSYEQYF.

The genes are TRBV6-4 and TRBJ2-1. The CDR3 is 12 amino acids. Germline CDR1 and CDR2: MRHNA and SNTAGT. CDR3 region: CASNDLVNEQFF.

The chain recombines TRBV4-3 with TRBJ2-2. The CDR3 is 16 residues long. The V gene's germline CDR1 is LGHNA and CDR2 YSLEER. CDR3 in amino acids: CASSQVVGANTGELFF.

The CDR3 protein is CSAPATSRGGYTF. V gene TRBV29-1 combines with J gene TRBJ1-2. The CDR3 runs 13 residues. The V gene's germline CDR1 is SQVTM and CDR2 ANQGSEA.

The rearrangement uses TRBV6-5 and TRBJ1-6; TCRdb designates TRBD1, a call that cannot be tested without DNA. The germline CDR1 and CDR2 sequences are MNHEY and SVGAGI. This CDR3 comprises 16 residues. CDR3 residues: CASSYGGDLYNSPLHF.

CDR3 region: CASSYYGRSTDTQYF. The rearrangement uses TRBV6-5 and TRBJ2-3; TCRdb names TRBD2, which stays unverified in the absence of DNA. The germline V gene encodes CDR1 MNHEY and CDR2 SVGAGI. CDR3 length: 15 amino acids.

This chain joins TRBV25-1 and TRBJ2-7; TCRdb picks TRBD2, but there is no DNA to check that call. This CDR3 has 14 amino acids. Germline assignment: CDR1 MGHDK and CDR2 SYGVNS. CDR3 residues: CASSAPTGHYEQYF.

The chain carries TRBV7-3 and TRBJ2-2. This CDR3 spans 14 amino acids. CDR1 is SGHTA and CDR2 is FQGTGA in the germline V gene. The CDR3 reads CASSLSIDTGELFF.

V is TRBV29-1 and J is TRBJ2-1; TCRdb indicates TRBD1, and absent DNA this call remains unverified. The CDR3 loop spans 14 amino acids. Germline CDR1 is SQVTM and CDR2 is ANQGSEA. Here the CDR3 reads CSVSPEGSYNEQFF.

The chain links TRBV5-1 to TRBJ2-1. The CDR3 length is 15 residues. Germline V lookup: CDR1 SGHRS, CDR2 YFSETQ. The CDR3 here is CASRLARLSYNEQFF.

The V gene is TRBV29-1, the J gene TRBJ2-2. The germline CDR1 and CDR2 sequences are SQVTM and ANQGSEA. The CDR3 runs 13 residues. The CDR3 is CSVISSNTGELFF.

The rearrangement uses TRBV7-9 and TRBJ2-7. Germline V gene sequence: CDR1 SEHNR, CDR2 FQNEAQ (reference sequence). The CDR3 spans 13 residues. CDR3 sequence reads: CASSLPNSYEQYF.

The genes are TRBV10-2 and TRBJ2-7; TCRdb picks TRBD1, but there is no DNA to check that call. This CDR3 has 13 residues. Looked up from germline, CDR1 is WSHSY and CDR2 is SAAADI. CDR3: CASNPGGEYEQYF.

The chain carries TRBV14 and TRBJ2-3; checking the TCRdb D call of TRBD1 is not possible without DNA. Germline loops: CDR1 SGHDN, CDR2 FVKESK. The CDR3 covers 16 residues. CDR3 protein: CASSHLPRGNTDTQYF.